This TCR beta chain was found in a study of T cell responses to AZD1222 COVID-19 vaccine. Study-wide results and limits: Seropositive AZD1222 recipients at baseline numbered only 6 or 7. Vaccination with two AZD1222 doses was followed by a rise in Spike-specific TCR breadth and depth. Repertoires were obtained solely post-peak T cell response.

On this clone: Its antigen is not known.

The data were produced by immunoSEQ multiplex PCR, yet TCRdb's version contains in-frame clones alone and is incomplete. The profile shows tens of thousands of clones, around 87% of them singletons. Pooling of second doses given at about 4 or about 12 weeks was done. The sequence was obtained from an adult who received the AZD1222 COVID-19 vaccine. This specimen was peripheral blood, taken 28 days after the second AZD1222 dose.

CDR3 region: CASSPTGELNNEQFF. The CDR3 DNA reads as TGTGCCAGCAGTCCGACAGGGGAGTTAAACAATGAGCAGTTCTTC. The V and J genes are TRBV28 and TRBJ2-1; 8 bases line up with TRBD1. Germline lookup yields CDR1 MDHEN and CDR2 SYDVKM. The trim removed 5 bases at V and 5 bases at J, leaving 8 bases unmatched. The CDR3 is 15 residues long. Together with reference TRBV28 and TRBJ2-1, the CDR3 gives the full variable domain: DVKVTQSSRYLVKRTGEKVFLECVQDMDHENMFWYRQDPGLGLRLIYFSYDVKMKEKGDIPEGYSVSREKKERFSLILESASTNQTSMYLCASSPTGELNNEQFFGPGTRLTVL.